The 32 T cell receptor beta chains listed next were all sequenced from one sample in a study of shared clonotypes between healthy human individuals (dated by TCRdb to about 2020). Preparation of the library involved the immunoSEQ multiplex PCR assay. Held by TCRdb, this immuneACCESS table contains in-frame sequences only and omits some clones. Under half of the omission traces to an unresolved V gene where checked; the cause of the rest is unknown. This sample is represented by 2 million to 3 million clones; approximately 94% of them were singletons. The ten largest clones represent 0.36% of the sample. Material: naive CD4+ T cells from PBMCs. Explained via the paper, the cell subset or site label denotes: CD45RA+ positively selected. Receptor source: a young man in good health. Some clones in this sample may be carry-over from other donors' samples.

This chain joins TRBV15 and TRBJ1-5, with 7 positions matching TRBD1. The CDR3 consists of 17 residues. CDR1 and CDR2 (germline): LNHNV, YYDKDF (reference sequence). With 4 bases clipped from V and 1 base from J, the junction kept 10 bases outside the gene matches. The DNA of the CDR3 is TGTGCCACCAGCAAAGGGGGCGGGGGATTAAGCAATCAGCCCCAGCATTTT. Translating it yields CATSKGGGGLSNQPQHF.

This chain uses TRBV6-6 with TRBJ1-2, with 10 bases aligning to TRBD1. The junction had 6 bases not matched to a gene; V was cut back by 1 base and J by 4 bases. Germline assignment: CDR1 MNHNY and CDR2 SVGAGI (reference sequence). CDR3 size: 16 residues. The CDR3 region is CASSYLWDRGGYGYTF. DNA for the CDR3: TGTGCCAGCAGTTACTTATGGGACAGGGGAGGCTATGGCTACACCTTC.

The CDR3 DNA reads TGTGCCAGCAGTTACCTGGACAGGGGCTTCGAGCAGTACTTC. This encodes CASSYLDRGFEQYF. The chain uses TRBV27 and TRBJ2-7; 9 nucleotides agree with TRBD1. Trimming cost V 4 bases and J 6 bases; bases outside gene matches: 7. The CDR3 consists of 14 residues. Germline V gene data show CDR1 as MNHEY and CDR2 as SMNVEV (reference sequence).

A word on this clone: The sample contains more than one DNA sequence encoding this CDR3. The chain carries TRBV4-1 and TRBJ1-2; TRBD1 aligns across 7 bases. Germline V gene lookup returns CDR1 MGHRA and CDR2 YSYEKL. The ends lost 1 base at V and 2 bases at J; junction bases unmatched: 4. This CDR3 is built from 15 residues. The CDR3 bases are TGCGCCAGCAGCCAAGCCGGGACAGCGAACTATGGCTACACCTTC. It yields the protein CASSQAGTANYGYTF.

The chain combines TRBV5-4 with TRBJ2-1, with 10 nucleotides matching TRBD2. V was clipped by 0 bases and J by 7 bases; unmatched bases: 7. There are 16 residues in the CDR3. The V gene's germline CDR1 is SGHNT and CDR2 YYREEE (reference sequence). The CDR3 DNA follows: TGTGCCAGCAGCTTGGGAGGGACTAGCGAAAAAAATGAGCAGTTCTTC. Residues: CASSLGGTSEKNEQFF.

The chain has TRBV15 and TRBJ2-7; D not certain. The CDR3 runs 15 residues. Germline V gives CDR1 LNHNV, CDR2 YYDKDF (reference sequence). The V end lost 0 bases, the J end lost 4 bases, and 13 bases lay between the germline ends. The CDR3 protein is CATSRDYYTEYEQYF. The CDR3 nucleotides are TGTGCCACCAGCAGAGATTACTACACCGAGTACGAGCAGTACTTC.

V gene TRBV11-2 combines with J gene TRBJ2-1; 8 nucleotides match TRBD2. The CDR3 is made up of 15 amino acids. J was trimmed by 8 bases and V by 2 bases; bases with no gene match: 8. Germline V gene data show CDR1 as SGHAT and CDR2 as FQNNGV. The CDR3 is CASSLLAGPTDEQFF. In DNA form, the CDR3 reads TGTGCCAGCAGCTTATTAGCGGGACCGACGGATGAGCAGTTCTTC.

In the case of this clone: The same CDR3 can be traced to other DNA sequences in this sample. The chain recombines TRBV28 with TRBJ1-5; 7 bases map to TRBD1. The CDR3 totals 16 residues. Per the germline V gene, CDR1 is MDHEN and CDR2 is SYDVKM. Trimming cost V 4 bases and J 2 bases; bases outside gene matches: 8. The CDR3 sequence: CASSSIRGGGNQPQHF. CDR3 in DNA: TGTGCCAGCAGTTCCATCAGAGGGGGCGGCAATCAGCCCCAGCATTTT.

The V gene is TRBV19, the J gene TRBJ2-7, with no clear D. This CDR3 spans 12 amino acids. Deletions cut 7 bases from V and 3 bases from J, with 10 bases between. Germline V gene sequence: CDR1 LNHDA, CDR2 SQIVND (reference sequence). The chain's CDR3 is CASTSRSYEQYF. CDR3 bases: TGTGCCAGTACCTCACGTAGCTACGAGCAGTACTTC.

This rearrangement joins TRBV5-1 to TRBJ2-7, with 9 bases aligning to TRBD1. The CDR3 sequence is 13 residues long. From germline, CDR1 is SGHRS and CDR2 YFSETQ. After removal of 5 bases from V and 7 bases from J, the junction contained 7 bases not matched to a gene. CDR3 DNA sequence: TGCGCCAGCAGTCCTGACAGGGGGAGTGAGCAGTACTTC. Amino acids: CASSPDRGSEQYF.

The chain links TRBV10-1 to TRBJ2-3, with D possibly TRBD2 on 6 matching bases. CDR3 length: 11 amino acids. Trimming shortened V by 7 bases and J by 9 bases, and 11 bases separated the two germline ends. CDR1 WNHNN and CDR2 SYGVQD come from the germline V gene (reference sequence). The CDR3 region is CASIGSSTQYF. The CDR3 DNA reads TGCGCCAGCATCGGGAGTTCGACGCAGTATTTT.

This clone was observed once. Other DNA sequences in the sample encode the same CDR3. The chain has TRBV2 and TRBJ2-3; the D gene could be TRBD1 or TRBD2 (6 bases each). The CDR3 runs to 13 residues. CDR1 is SNHLY, CDR2 FYNNEI, per germline. The ends were cut back, 6 bases at V and 6 bases at J, with 13 bases in the middle. The CDR3 protein is CASRTGGADTQYF. The DNA for the CDR3 is TGTGCCAGCAGGACAGGAGGGGCGGATACGCAGTATTTT.

The V and J genes are TRBV9 and TRBJ2-1; the match to TRBD2 covers 7 bases. This CDR3 has 17 amino acids. Trimming cost V 5 bases and J 0 bases; bases outside gene matches: 11. The germline gives CDR1 SGDLS, CDR2 YYNGEE. CDR3 nucleotide sequence: TGTGCCAGCAGTGGGATTATGGGGGAGGGCTCCTACAATGAGCAGTTCTTC. This gives the protein CASSGIMGEGSYNEQFF.

The chain joins TRBV7-3 to TRBJ2-1; D gene ambiguous. The CDR3 has 13 amino acids. Trimming removed 5 bases from V and 7 bases from J, with 12 bases in between. Per the germline V gene, CDR1 is SGHTA and CDR2 is FQGTGA. CDR3 residues: CASSVGRGNEQFF. CDR3 nucleotide sequence: TGTGCCAGCAGCGTAGGCCGTGGGAATGAGCAGTTCTTC. Combining the CDR3 with reference TRBV7-3 and TRBJ2-1 gives the whole variable domain GAGVSQTPSNKVTEKGKYVELRCDPISGHTALYWYRQSLGQGPEFLIYFQGTGAADDSGLPNDRFFAVRPEGSVSTLKIQRTERGDSAVYLCASSVGRGNEQFFGPGTRLTVL.

V gene TRBV11-2 combines with J gene TRBJ2-1, with D unresolved. Germline-derived CDR1 and CDR2 are SGHAT and FQNNGV. The CDR3 extends over 13 amino acids. Trimming removed 11 bases at V and 3 bases at J, with 14 bases between. The CDR3 DNA sequence: TGTGCCTCCTTCGGAGTCTACTACAATGAGCAGTTCTTC. Translating gives CASFGVYYNEQFF.

The chain links TRBV7-9 to TRBJ1-3, with TRBD1 identical over 10 bases. This CDR3 spans 16 amino acids. V was pared by 5 bases and J by 7 bases, with 11 bases of the junction left unmatched. Germline-derived CDR1 and CDR2 are SEHNR and FQNEAQ (reference sequence). The CDR3 bases are TGTGCCAGCAGCCCAGAAGGGACAGGGGTCTGGAACACCATATATTTT. This translates into CASSPEGTGVWNTIYF.

The chain couples TRBV28 to TRBJ2-3, with 7 bases that match TRBD1. Germline V gives CDR1 MDHEN, CDR2 SYDVKM. Trimming at V came to 4 bases and at J to 6 bases, leaving 7 bases not matched to a gene. There are 14 residues in the CDR3. The CDR3 is CASSSLDRADTQYF. CDR3 in DNA: TGTGCCAGCAGTTCGCTCGACAGGGCCGATACGCAGTATTTT.

The chain is built from TRBV28 and TRBJ2-3; 7 bases are a match to TRBD2. V shed 6 bases and J 0 bases; nucleotides not matched to a gene: 15. CDR3 length: 18 amino acids. The germline V gene has CDR1 MDHEN and CDR2 SYDVKM. CDR3 residues: CASSEPAGTAGSTDTQYF. CDR3 nucleotide sequence: TGTGCCAGCAGCGAACCCGCGGGTACAGCGGGGAGCACAGATACGCAGTATTTT.

This rearrangement joins TRBV7-3 to TRBJ2-1, with 7 bases aligning to TRBD1. V shed 5 bases, J shed 12 bases, and the junction held 7 bases outside the gene matches. Germline-derived CDR1 and CDR2 are SGHTA and FQGTGA. There are 12 residues in the CDR3. CDR3 in DNA: TGTGCCAGCAGCGTGACAGGGAGTACGCAGTTCTTC. Residues: CASSVTGSTQFF.

The genes are TRBV12-5 and TRBJ1-2, with TRBD1 matching over 9 bases. Per germline, CDR1 LGHNT and CDR2 FRNRAP. CDR3 length: 16 amino acids. V was pared by 1 base and J by 7 bases, with 10 bases of the junction left unmatched. The DNA for the CDR3 is TGTGCTAGTGGTTTGGAAATAACAGGGGGCCCTGGTGGCTACACCTTC. This gives the protein CASGLEITGGPGGYTF.

Points on this clone: This CDR3 is also generated by other DNA sequences in the sample. The V gene is TRBV18, the J gene TRBJ2-1, with TRBD2 identical over 7 bases. V was clipped by 2 bases and J by 7 bases; unmatched bases: 2. Per the germline V gene, CDR1 is KGHSH and CDR2 is LQKENI. This CDR3 spans 13 amino acids. The CDR3 sequence: CASSPGRVNEQFF. The CDR3 DNA follows: TGTGCCAGCTCACCAGGGAGGGTAAATGAGCAGTTCTTC. The complete variable domain, with remaining parts taken from reference TRBV18 and TRBJ2-1, reads NAGVMQNPRHLVRRRGQEARLRCSPMKGHSHVYWYRQLPEEGLKFMVYLQKENIIDESGMPKERFSAEFPKEGPSILRIQQVVRGDSAAYFCASSPGRVNEQFFGPGTRLTVL.

The count of this clone is one. Its ends do not fully match the called genes, so a read error is possible. The rearrangement joins TRBV6-6 to TRBJ2-7; maybe TRBD1 (6 bases). The CDR3 runs to 13 residues. The germline CDR1 and CDR2 sequences are MNHNY and SVGAGI (reference sequence). CDR3 residues: CASSYSPKTGPGF. CDR3 coding DNA: TGTGCCAGCAGTTACTCCCCTAAAACAGGGCCGGGCTTC.

As to this clone: Different DNA sequences within this sample yield the same CDR3. The CDR3, as DNA: TGCGCCAGCAGCTTGGACGGGAGCTCCTACGAGCAGTACTTC. Protein: CASSLDGSSYEQYF. V and J are TRBV5-1 and TRBJ2-7; TRBD2 might be the D (6 bases). The CDR3 extends over 14 amino acids. The germline V and J ends were trimmed by 0 bases and 0 bases, with 7 bases remaining between them. Germline values: CDR1 SGHRS, CDR2 YFSETQ.

The V gene is TRBV28, the J gene TRBJ2-7; no reliable D call. The CDR3 is 13 amino acids. Trimming took off 4 bases at V and 3 bases at J, with 10 bases between the two ends. The germline V gene encodes CDR1 MDHEN and CDR2 SYDVKM. As DNA, the CDR3 is TGTGCCAGCAGTTCCGGACCTCGCTACGAGCAGTACTTC. Translating gives CASSSGPRYEQYF.

J is TRBJ2-2 and V is TRBV7-3; 10 bases align to TRBD2. Germline assignment: CDR1 SGHTA and CDR2 FQGTGA. This CDR3 region has 15 residues. V dropped 5 bases and J dropped 5; count of bases not matched to a gene: 5. This CDR3 reads CASSPGLAWTGELFF. CDR3 bases: TGTGCCAGCAGCCCGGGACTAGCGTGGACCGGGGAGCTGTTTTTT.

The chain joins TRBV7-2 to TRBJ1-5; D unclear. CDR1 and CDR2 from the germline V gene are SGHTA and FQGNSA. Trimming left V 4 bases short and J 5 bases short, with 9 bases between. The CDR3 consists of 13 residues. In nucleotides, the CDR3 is TGTGCCAGCAGCTATACGCTCTATCAGCCCCAGCATTTT. Translation: CASSYTLYQPQHF.

The V and J genes are TRBV15 and TRBJ2-3; TRBD1 agrees at 10 bases. Germline CDR1 reads LNHNV; CDR2 reads YYDKDF (reference sequence). This CDR3 comprises 16 residues. The V gene end was trimmed by 4 bases and the J gene end by 3 bases; junction bases not matched to a gene: 7. CDR3: CATSNLDRGGTDTQYF. The CDR3 DNA reads as TGTGCCACCAGCAACCTGGACAGGGGGGGTACAGATACGCAGTATTTT.

The V gene is TRBV19, the J gene TRBJ1-2; D call uncertain. Germline V lookup: CDR1 LNHDA, CDR2 SQIVND (reference sequence). The CDR3 loop spans 13 amino acids. Trimming took off 8 bases at V and 1 base at J, with 11 bases between the two ends. For the CDR3, the DNA is TGTGCCAGTTCAGGATTTTTTAACTATGGCTACACCTTC. It yields the protein CASSGFFNYGYTF.

The chain is built from TRBV20-1 and TRBJ2-1, with a tentative D call TRBD2 (6 bases). CDR1 is DFQATT and CDR2 is SNEGSKA in the germline V gene (reference sequence). The CDR3 spans 11 residues. The germline V and J ends were trimmed by 3 bases and 9 bases, with 9 bases remaining between them. The CDR3 spells CSASGRGEQFF. CDR3 nucleotide sequence: TGCAGTGCTAGCGGGAGAGGTGAGCAGTTCTTC.

The V call is TRBV2, the J call TRBJ1-5; perhaps TRBD1 as D (6 bases). Deletions cut 3 bases from V and 3 bases from J, with 12 bases between. Germline CDR1 is SNHLY and CDR2 is FYNNEI. The CDR3 consists of 15 residues. CDR3 sequence (DNA): TGTGCCAGCAGTGATAGTGGGACATTCAATCAGCCCCAGCATTTT. Translated, it gives CASSDSGTFNQPQHF. Full variable domain (outside the CDR3, taken from reference TRBV2 and TRBJ1-5): EPEVTQTPSHQVTQMGQEVILRCVPISNHLYFYWYRQILGQKVEFLVSFYNNEISEKSEIFDDQFSVERPDGSNFTLKIRSTKLEDSAMYFCASSDSGTFNQPQHFGDGTRLSIL.

The chain recombines TRBV2 with TRBJ2-2; 14 nucleotides align to TRBD2. The length of the CDR3 is 18 residues. The junction had 11 bases not matched to a gene; V was cut back by 5 bases and J by 6 bases. Germline V gives CDR1 SNHLY, CDR2 FYNNEI. In DNA form, the CDR3 reads TGTGCCAGCAGTTGGGGGGGGACTAGCGGGAGTCATCCCGGGGAGCTGTTTTTT. It codes for CASSWGGTSGSHPGELFF.

The chain couples TRBV7-3 to TRBJ1-5; D unclear. Germline V gene sequence: CDR1 SGHTA, CDR2 FQGTGA. The CDR3 is 14 residues long. V lost 6 bases and J lost 0, with 9 bases in between. CDR3 protein: CASSDSFSNQPQHF. DNA for the CDR3: TGTGCCAGCAGTGACTCATTTAGCAATCAGCCCCAGCATTTT.